Given below is one TCR beta chain in context. Together with a sample-barcoded 5' primer, a J-beta primer mix was included in a second PCR lasting roughly 6 to 12 cycles. Unique molecular identifiers of 12 random nucleotides labeled each cDNA. TCRdb redid the calling of the 5' RACE reads with MiXCR, one entry per CDR3 protein. The sample lists 650,000 to 800,000 distinct CDR3 sequences; under 45% were seen once. The data are from a study of blood T cells in healthy people across ages. Unmatched junction bases numbered 16, after V lost 4 bases and J lost 11 bases. The CDR3 contains 15 residues. Germline loops: CDR1 SGHAT, CDR2 FQDESV (reference sequence).

V is TRBV11-1 and J is TRBJ2-5; TRBD1 aligns across 7 bases. Sequencing was carried out using blood. The TCR originated in a man between 60 and 75 years old in good health. CDR3 in DNA: TGTGCCAGCAGCTCCCACGGGACAGAGTATTACCAGCAGTACTTC. Its protein is CASSSHGTEYYQQYF. The full variable domain, rest sourced from reference TRBV11-1 and TRBJ2-5, is EAEVAQSPRYKITEKSQAVAFWCDPISGHATLYWYRQILGQGPELLVQFQDESVVDDSQLPKDRFSAERLKGVDSTLKIQPAELGDSAMYLCASSSHGTEYYQQYFGPGTRLLVL.